The 20 T cell receptor beta chains below come from one sample, sequenced in a study of response to subunit inactivated influenza vaccine. Each CDR3 protein is one row after TCRdb ran MiXCR on the RT-PCR reads. The repertoire holds more than 550,000 distinct CDR3 sequences, with 12% as singletons. Material: PBMCs from blood, obtained on the day of vaccination. Receptors originate from a man in his forties or fifties who received an inactivated influenza vaccine.

The V and J genes are TRBV12-3 or TRBV12-4 and TRBJ2-5; D unclear. The ends were cut back, 3 bases at V and 2 bases at J, with 10 bases in the middle. The CDR3 loop spans 14 amino acids. The CDR3 DNA sequence: TGTGCCAGCAGTTTGAGTATGCTACAAGAGACCCAGTACTTC. Translating gives CASSLSMLQETQYF.

V gene TRBV27 combines with J gene TRBJ2-3; TRBD2 matches at 10 bases. There are 15 residues in the CDR3. The trim removed 4 bases at V and 6 bases at J, leaving 7 bases unmatched. CDR1 MNHEY and CDR2 SMNVEV come from the germline V gene (reference sequence). The CDR3 here is CASSSNPSGSDTQYF. The CDR3 DNA reads TGTGCCAGCAGTTCCAACCCTAGCGGGAGTGATACGCAGTATTTT.

This clonotype was observed a few times. The chain couples TRBV5-1 to TRBJ1-1; no clear D gene. Germline V gene sequence: CDR1 SGHRS, CDR2 YFSETQ. The CDR3 has 14 amino acids. Trimming pared 4 bases from V and 1 base from J, leaving 11 bases between. This CDR3 is CASSPGGSNTEAFF. Written as DNA, the CDR3 is TGCGCCAGCAGCCCGGGAGGCTCGAACACTGAAGCTTTCTTT.

This clonotype has ten or more counts. The chain combines TRBV29-1 with TRBJ2-5; D gene uncertain. This CDR3 comprises 14 residues. Trimming took off 0 bases at V and 5 bases at J, with 13 bases between the two ends. The germline V gene has CDR1 SQVTM and CDR2 ANQGSEA. CDR3 sequence (DNA): TGCAGCGTTGAAGATCTCCGTTTTGTGGAGACCCAGTACTTC. Amino acid sequence: CSVEDLRFVETQYF.

The DNA of the CDR3 is TGCAGTGATCGACCAGGGGGTCAAGATACGCAGTATTTT. Translating gives CSDRPGGQDTQYF. This chain links TRBV20-1 with TRBJ2-3; TRBD1 matches 7 bases. Germline V CDR1 and CDR2: DFQATT, SNEGSKA (reference sequence). J was trimmed by 5 bases and V by 7 bases; bases with no gene match: 9. The CDR3 has 13 residues.

This clonotype appeared many times. The chain carries TRBV5-6 and TRBJ2-1; possibly TRBD2 for D (5 bases). The germline V gene has CDR1 SGHDT and CDR2 YYEEEE. There are 13 residues in the CDR3. The V and J ends lost 7 bases and 3 bases respectively, with 11 bases between them. DNA of the CDR3: TGTGCCAGCCTCGGGGATTACTACAATGAGCAGTTCTTC. Translated: CASLGDYYNEQFF.

This clonotype has just a few counts. The chain links TRBV4-2 to TRBJ2-1, with D hard to call. The length of the CDR3 is 15 residues. Germline V gives CDR1 LGHNA, CDR2 YNFKEQ. Trimming left V 8 bases short and J 0 bases short, with 14 bases between. CDR3 in amino acids: CASGSSAISYNEQFF. In DNA form, the CDR3 reads TGTGCCAGCGGATCCAGCGCGATCTCCTACAATGAGCAGTTCTTC.

The chain uses TRBV4-3 and TRBJ1-4, with a tentative D call TRBD1 (5 bases). The CDR3 sequence is 15 residues long. Germline loops: CDR1 LGHNA, CDR2 YSLEER. V shed 4 bases and J shed 5 bases, with 14 bases lying between them. CDR3 protein: CASSPVWGPNEKLFF. The CDR3 DNA is TGCGCCAGCAGCCCTGTGTGGGGCCCAAATGAAAAACTGTTTTTT.

This clonotype was recorded at least ten times. The rearrangement links TRBV10-3 to TRBJ1-1; no clear D. V was shortened by 3 bases and J by 0 bases, with 5 bases between the two germline ends. Germline V gene data show CDR1 as ENHRY and CDR2 as SYGVKD. There are 13 residues in the CDR3. CDR3 in amino acids: CAISDSVNTEAFF. CDR3 in DNA: TGTGCCATCAGTGACAGTGTGAACACTGAAGCTTTCTTT.

As DNA, the CDR3 is TGTGCCAGCAGCCAAGATGACAGGTACTACGAGCAGTACTTC. This gives the protein CASSQDDRYYEQYF. V gene TRBV3-1 combines with J gene TRBJ2-7; possible D gene TRBD1, 6 bases. Germline CDR1 reads LGHDT; CDR2 reads YNNKEL (reference sequence). The ends were cut back, 0 bases at V and 3 bases at J, with 9 bases in the middle. CDR3 length: 14 residues.

The V call is TRBV28, the J call TRBJ2-7; D gene uncertain. The CDR3 totals 14 residues. Trimming removed 5 bases from V and 3 bases from J, with 14 bases in between. The germline V gene has CDR1 MDHEN and CDR2 SYDVKM. The CDR3 coding sequence is TGTGCCAGCAGTCCTTCCCCTAAATACTACGAGCAGTACTTC. It encodes CASSPSPKYYEQYF.

This clonotype was picked up many times. The V call is TRBV18, the J call TRBJ2-1; 8 nucleotides align to TRBD2. J was trimmed by 8 bases and V by 2 bases; bases with no gene match: 8. The CDR3 runs 15 residues. The germline V gene has CDR1 KGHSH and CDR2 LQKENI. CDR3 region: CASSPNGGAWDEQFF. CDR3 nucleotides: TGTGCCAGCTCACCAAACGGGGGGGCTTGGGATGAGCAGTTCTTC.

A remark on this clonotype: One end of the junction is discordant with germline, which a read error may explain. The gene calls are TRBV11-2 and TRBJ2-7; 13 bases fit TRBD2. The CDR3 runs to 17 residues. Germline V gene sequence: CDR1 SGHAT, CDR2 FQNNGV. CDR3 nucleotide sequence: TGTGCCAGCAGCTTATTGGGATGGACTAGCGGGGGAACAGAGCAGTGCTTC. Translated, it gives CASSLLGWTSGGTEQCF.

This clonotype was recorded a few times. J is TRBJ2-2 and V is TRBV29-1; weak D call: TRBD2 (6 bases). The germline V and J ends were trimmed by 5 bases and 2 bases, with 18 bases remaining between them. The CDR3 totals 16 residues. The germline gives CDR1 SQVTM, CDR2 ANQGSEA. CDR3 sequence reads: CSVRTGPLANTGELFF. The CDR3, as DNA: TGCAGCGTTAGAACGGGGCCACTAGCCAACACCGGGGAGCTGTTTTTT.

The sample holds a few counts of this clonotype. The rearrangement joins TRBV12-3 or TRBV12-4 to TRBJ2-7, with 7 nucleotides matching TRBD2. The CDR3 loop spans 16 amino acids. The V gene end was trimmed by 7 bases and the J gene end by 3 bases; junction bases not matched to a gene: 15. As DNA, the CDR3 is TGTGCCAGCATCCCTAGATTGAGGGAGGGGAACTACGAGCAGTACTTC. It translates to CASIPRLREGNYEQYF.

This clonotype was counted a few times. The rearrangement uses TRBV6-1 and TRBJ1-2; weak D call: TRBD1 (6 bases). Trimming took off 7 bases at V and 2 bases at J, with 14 bases between the two ends. Per germline, CDR1 MNHNS and CDR2 SASEGT. This CDR3 has 14 residues. CDR3 nucleotide sequence: TGTGCCAGCACCGTGGGGGGCCGCAACTATGGCTACACCTTC. Amino acids: CASTVGGRNYGYTF.

This clonotype was seen a few times. This rearrangement joins TRBV7-3 to TRBJ2-2; possible D gene TRBD1, 6 bases. Germline V gene sequence: CDR1 SGHTA, CDR2 FQGTGA. This CDR3 has 16 residues. Trimming removed 0 bases at V and 3 bases at J, with 11 bases between. CDR3: CASSLTRGLDTGELFF. The CDR3 DNA sequence: TGTGCCAGCAGCTTAACGAGGGGGTTAGACACCGGGGAGCTGTTTTTT.

The chain employs TRBV5-1 and TRBJ2-7; 9 bases are a match to TRBD2. V was clipped by 0 bases and J by 6 bases; unmatched bases: 10. The germline V gene has CDR1 SGHRS and CDR2 YFSETQ. The CDR3 has 16 residues. CDR3 sequence: CASSLEAGGRASEQYF. CDR3 in DNA: TGCGCCAGCAGCTTGGAAGCAGGCGGGAGGGCCAGCGAGCAGTACTTC.

This chain joins TRBV20-1 and TRBJ2-5; D call uncertain. Looked up from germline, CDR1 is DFQATT and CDR2 is SNEGSKA (reference sequence). The V gene lost 2 bases and the J gene lost 1 base, with 11 bases spanning the gap. This CDR3 region has 14 residues. CDR3 sequence: CSARNRRIQETQYF. As DNA, the CDR3 is TGCAGTGCTAGAAATAGACGGATCCAAGAGACCCAGTACTTC.

This clonotype has a handful of counts. V is TRBV12-3 or TRBV12-4 and J is TRBJ2-3; D unclear. Trimming cost V 6 bases and J 4 bases, with 8 bases left between them. The CDR3 loop spans 12 amino acids. CDR3 amino acids: CASSQSPDTQYF. The CDR3 DNA sequence: TGTGCCAGCAGCCAAAGTCCAGATACGCAGTATTTT.